This T cell receptor (beta chain) was identified during a study of T cell responses to AZD1222 COVID-19 vaccine. Assay used: immunoSEQ multiplex PCR; TCRdb lists only in-frame clones, some missing. The sample yields about 130,000 clones, approximately 88% seen once. The table lists this clone with a few counts. Distinct nucleotide sequences in the sample also encode this CDR3. The sequencing here drew on peripheral blood, taken on day 0 of AZD1222 vaccination. The receptor was isolated from an adult in good health.

The CDR3 DNA is TGTGCCAGCAGTTTGACAGGTAGCACCTACGAGCAGTACTTC. Protein product: CASSLTGSTYEQYF. The chain joins TRBV27 to TRBJ2-7; D is possibly TRBD1 (6 bases). V dropped 3 bases and J dropped 2 bases, with 11 bases sitting between them. The V gene's germline CDR1 is MNHEY and CDR2 SMNVEV (reference sequence). This CDR3 region has 14 residues.